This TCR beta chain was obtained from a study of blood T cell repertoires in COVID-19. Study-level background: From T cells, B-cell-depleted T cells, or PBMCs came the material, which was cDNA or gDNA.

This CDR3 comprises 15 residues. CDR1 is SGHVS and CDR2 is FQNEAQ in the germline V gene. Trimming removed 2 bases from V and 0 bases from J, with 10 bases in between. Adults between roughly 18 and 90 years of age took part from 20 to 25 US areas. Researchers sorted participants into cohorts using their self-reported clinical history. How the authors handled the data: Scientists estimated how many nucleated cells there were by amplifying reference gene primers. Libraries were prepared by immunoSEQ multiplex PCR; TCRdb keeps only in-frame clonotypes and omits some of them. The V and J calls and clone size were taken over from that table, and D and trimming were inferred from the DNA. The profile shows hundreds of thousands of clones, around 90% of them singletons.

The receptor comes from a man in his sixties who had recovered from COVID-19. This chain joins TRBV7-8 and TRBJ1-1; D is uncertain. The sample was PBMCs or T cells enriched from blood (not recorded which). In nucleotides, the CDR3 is TGTGCCAGCAGCTTAATCCAGTCCATGAACACTGAAGCTTTCTTT. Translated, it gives CASSLIQSMNTEAFF.